A selection of T cell receptor beta chains follows, all from one sample in a study of siplizumab effects on memory and regulatory T cells. Sequencing used immunoSEQ multiplex PCR; TCRdb keeps in-frame clones, though not all of them. The sample includes about 82,000 clones, approximately 86% of them seen just once. Sequencing was carried out using Tregs sorted from blood. These receptors were collected from a human donor in good health. Each CDR3 is given with its conserved first and last residue. The order of the fields is CDR3 DNA, CDR3 protein, V gene, clone size, D gene, J gene. D genes are given only for firm matches. For some rows the clone size is stated as once, few or many, or as a class when expanded; others skip it.

cdr3_nt: TGTGCCAGCAGCGTGGGTCGGCTTCAAAACACTGAAGCTTTCTTT
cdr3_aa: CASSVGRLQNTEAFF
v_call: TRBV9
clone_size: NA
d_call: NA
j_call: TRBJ1-1

cdr3_nt: TGTGCCAGCAGTGAATCGGGTCCTAGCGGGGGGATCTATGAGCAGTTCTTC
cdr3_aa: CASSESGPSGGIYEQFF
v_call: TRBV2
clone_size: NA
d_call: TRBD2
j_call: TRBJ2-1

cdr3_nt: TGTGCCACCAGGGGGCGCGGGGAGCTGTTTTTT
cdr3_aa: CATRGRGELFF
v_call: TRBV19
clone_size: NA
d_call: TRBD1
j_call: TRBJ2-2

cdr3_nt: TGTGCCAGCAGCTTAGCGGGGGAGACCCAGTACTTC
cdr3_aa: CASSLAGETQYF
v_call: TRBV11-3
clone_size: NA
d_call: NA
j_call: TRBJ2-5

cdr3_nt: TGTGCCAGCCTGGGGGGGGGTTCCACGAATGAGCAGTTCTTC
cdr3_aa: CASLGGGSTNEQFF
v_call: TRBV4-2
clone_size: NA
d_call: TRBD2
j_call: TRBJ2-1

cdr3_nt: TGCAGCGTTGTAAGGCCGCCAGCAGCCGAGCAGTACTTC
cdr3_aa: CSVVRPPAAEQYF
v_call: TRBV29-1
clone_size: NA
d_call: NA
j_call: TRBJ2-7

cdr3_nt: TGCGCCAGCAGCCAAGATTCGGCTAAGGGGGGGGGCCGAACCAAAAACATTCAGTACTTC
cdr3_aa: CASSQDSAKGGGRTKNIQYF
v_call: TRBV4-3
clone_size: NA
d_call: NA
j_call: TRBJ2-4

cdr3_nt: TGTGCCAGTAGTAGACTACAGGGAGACGGCTACACCTTC
cdr3_aa: CASSRLQGDGYTF
v_call: TRBV19
clone_size: NA
d_call: NA
j_call: TRBJ1-2

cdr3_nt: TGTGCCAGCAGCCCATGGGACAGGCCTGGGAAAGATACGCAGTATTTT
cdr3_aa: CASSPWDRPGKDTQYF
v_call: TRBV7-9
clone_size: NA
d_call: TRBD1
j_call: TRBJ2-3

cdr3_nt: TGTGCCAGCTCACCTGGTGGGAATCAGCCCCAGCATTTT
cdr3_aa: CASSPGGNQPQHF
v_call: TRBV18
clone_size: NA
d_call: NA
j_call: TRBJ1-5

cdr3_nt: TGTGCCAGCAGAAGGGGAAACACCATATATTTT
cdr3_aa: CASRRGNTIYF
v_call: TRBV6-5
clone_size: NA
d_call: NA
j_call: TRBJ1-3

cdr3_nt: TGTGCCAGCAGCCCCCGACTAGCGGGGGAAACAGATACGCAGTATTTT
cdr3_aa: CASSPRLAGETDTQYF
v_call: TRBV9
clone_size: NA
d_call: TRBD2
j_call: TRBJ2-3

cdr3_nt: TGTGCCAGCAGCCTTAGTAGGGAGACCCAGTACTTC
cdr3_aa: CASSLSRETQYF
v_call: TRBV14
clone_size: NA
d_call: NA
j_call: TRBJ2-5

cdr3_nt: TGTGCCAGCTCACCACTTGTCTCCGGTGGGGGTACAGATACGCAGTATTTT
cdr3_aa: CASSPLVSGGGTDTQYF
v_call: TRBV18
clone_size: NA
d_call: NA
j_call: TRBJ2-3

cdr3_nt: TGTGCCAGTAGTATTTATATGTCTGGCTACACCTTC
cdr3_aa: CASSIYMSGYTF
v_call: TRBV19
clone_size: NA
d_call: NA
j_call: TRBJ1-2

cdr3_nt: TGTGCCAGCAGCCCGGGGGTCCTTCTCTCCTACGAGCAGTACTTC
cdr3_aa: CASSPGVLLSYEQYF
v_call: TRBV7-2
clone_size: NA
d_call: NA
j_call: TRBJ2-7

cdr3_nt: TGTGCCAGCAGTGTTCTTGGGACAGCTGGAAACACCATATATTTT
cdr3_aa: CASSVLGTAGNTIYF
v_call: TRBV2
clone_size: NA
d_call: TRBD1
j_call: TRBJ1-3

cdr3_nt: TGTGCCAGCAGGCGTCCCCCACAAAGCTCTGGAAACACCATATATTTT
cdr3_aa: CASRRPPQSSGNTIYF
v_call: TRBV28
clone_size: NA
d_call: NA
j_call: TRBJ1-3

cdr3_nt: TGTGCCACCGAGACCCTCTCGGGGGCTAACTATGGCTACACCTTC
cdr3_aa: CATETLSGANYGYTF
v_call: TRBV19
clone_size: once
d_call: NA
j_call: TRBJ1-2

cdr3_nt: TGTGCCAGCTCACCACGAAATCAGCCCCAGCATTTT
cdr3_aa: CASSPRNQPQHF
v_call: TRBV18
clone_size: NA
d_call: NA
j_call: TRBJ1-5

cdr3_nt: TGTGCCAGCAGTCCGACATCTAATCAGCCCCAGCATTTT
cdr3_aa: CASSPTSNQPQHF
v_call: TRBV6-5
clone_size: NA
d_call: NA
j_call: TRBJ1-5

cdr3_nt: TGTGCCAGCCGGGACAGGGGACGACTTAACTATGGCTACACCTTC
cdr3_aa: CASRDRGRLNYGYTF
v_call: TRBV21-1
clone_size: NA
d_call: NA
j_call: TRBJ1-2

cdr3_nt: TGTGCCAGCAGCTTAACGTTAGATAGGACGCAGTATTTT
cdr3_aa: CASSLTLDRTQYF
v_call: TRBV7-3
clone_size: NA
d_call: NA
j_call: TRBJ2-3

cdr3_nt: TGTGCCAGCAGGTCATTTGACAGGGGGATAAACACTGAAGCTTTCTTT
cdr3_aa: CASRSFDRGINTEAFF
v_call: TRBV28
clone_size: NA
d_call: TRBD1
j_call: TRBJ1-1

cdr3_nt: TGTGCCAGCAGGACCGGACAGATCTATGGCTACACCTTC
cdr3_aa: CASRTGQIYGYTF
v_call: TRBV6-1
clone_size: NA
d_call: NA
j_call: TRBJ1-2

cdr3_nt: TGTGCCAGCAGCTCCACAGGGATCTCCTATAATTCACCCCTCCACTTT
cdr3_aa: CASSSTGISYNSPLHF
v_call: TRBV5-6
clone_size: NA
d_call: NA
j_call: TRBJ1-6

cdr3_nt: TGTGCCAGCTCACCGCCAGCGGGGACAGATACGCAGTATTTT
cdr3_aa: CASSPPAGTDTQYF
v_call: TRBV18
clone_size: NA
d_call: TRBD2
j_call: TRBJ2-3

cdr3_nt: TGTGCCAGCAGCCCGTGGACAGGGAGCCCCGGGGAGCTGTTTTTT
cdr3_aa: CASSPWTGSPGELFF
v_call: TRBV7-3
clone_size: NA
d_call: TRBD1
j_call: TRBJ2-2

cdr3_nt: TGTGCCAGCAGCTTACATCCCGGCGAGCTGTTTTTT
cdr3_aa: CASSLHPGELFF
v_call: TRBV11-3
clone_size: once
d_call: NA
j_call: TRBJ2-2

cdr3_nt: TGTGCCAGCAGTTTTACCTATGACAGGGATGACACTGAAGCTTTCTTT
cdr3_aa: CASSFTYDRDDTEAFF
v_call: TRBV11-1
clone_size: NA
d_call: TRBD1
j_call: TRBJ1-1

cdr3_nt: TGTGCCAGCAGCCCCGGGTCACCTGGAAACACCATATATTTT
cdr3_aa: CASSPGSPGNTIYF
v_call: TRBV28
clone_size: NA
d_call: NA
j_call: TRBJ1-3

cdr3_nt: TGTGCCAGCAGTGTGGGACAGGGGACCTATGGCTACACCTTC
cdr3_aa: CASSVGQGTYGYTF
v_call: TRBV6-1
clone_size: NA
d_call: TRBD1
j_call: TRBJ1-2

cdr3_nt: TGTGCCAGCAGCGATTGGACAGCCCGCTACGAGCAGTACTTC
cdr3_aa: CASSDWTARYEQYF
v_call: TRBV27
clone_size: NA
d_call: NA
j_call: TRBJ2-7

cdr3_nt: TGTGCCAGCAGCTTGGTCCTAATGAACACTGAAGCTTTCTTT
cdr3_aa: CASSLVLMNTEAFF
v_call: TRBV7-2
clone_size: NA
d_call: NA
j_call: TRBJ1-1

cdr3_nt: TGTGCCATCAGTGAGTCGAGGCTTCTGGAGACCCAGTACTTC
cdr3_aa: CAISESRLLETQYF
v_call: TRBV10-3
clone_size: NA
d_call: NA
j_call: TRBJ2-5

cdr3_nt: TGTGCCATCAGTGAGTCCTACGGGACAGGGGGACACGAGCAGTACTTC
cdr3_aa: CAISESYGTGGHEQYF
v_call: TRBV10-3
clone_size: NA
d_call: TRBD1
j_call: TRBJ2-7

cdr3_nt: TGTGCCAGCAGCTTACCACTAGGTTTCAATGAGCAGTTCTTC
cdr3_aa: CASSLPLGFNEQFF
v_call: TRBV7-2
clone_size: NA
d_call: NA
j_call: TRBJ2-1

cdr3_nt: TGTGCCTGGACCCGGGGGGTTGGCACAGATACGCAGTATTTT
cdr3_aa: CAWTRGVGTDTQYF
v_call: TRBV2
clone_size: NA
d_call: TRBD2
j_call: TRBJ2-3

cdr3_nt: TGTGCCAGCAGCTTAGAATGGGGGGATACGCAGTATTTT
cdr3_aa: CASSLEWGDTQYF
v_call: TRBV7-9
clone_size: NA
d_call: NA
j_call: TRBJ2-3

cdr3_nt: TGTGCCAGCAGCTTAATAGGTCCAGGTGGATCTGGGGCCAACGTCCTGACTTTC
cdr3_aa: CASSLIGPGGSGANVLTF
v_call: TRBV7-9
clone_size: NA
d_call: NA
j_call: TRBJ2-6

cdr3_nt: TGTGCCAGCAGCCTGTGGGGGGTGAGCACTGAAGCTTTCTTT
cdr3_aa: CASSLWGVSTEAFF
v_call: TRBV7-3
clone_size: NA
d_call: NA
j_call: TRBJ1-1

cdr3_nt: TGTGCCAGCAGTTTAAGGGGGCGCTTGTGGGCTTTCTTT
cdr3_aa: CASSLRGRLWAFF
v_call: TRBV28
clone_size: NA
d_call: TRBD1
j_call: TRBJ1-1

cdr3_nt: TGTGCCAGCAGCTTAGGGACGGTCGGAAACACCATATATTTT
cdr3_aa: CASSLGTVGNTIYF
v_call: TRBV7-8
clone_size: NA
d_call: NA
j_call: TRBJ1-3

cdr3_nt: TGTGCCAGCAGCTTAGGACTAGCCAAAAACATTCAGTACTTC
cdr3_aa: CASSLGLAKNIQYF
v_call: TRBV7-2
clone_size: NA
d_call: NA
j_call: TRBJ2-4

cdr3_nt: TGTGCCTGCCGGGACAGACATAACTATGGCTACACCTTC
cdr3_aa: CACRDRHNYGYTF
v_call: TRBV6-4
clone_size: NA
d_call: TRBD1
j_call: TRBJ1-2

cdr3_nt: TGCAGTGCAGCAGGTCGCAACACCATATATTTT
cdr3_aa: CSAAGRNTIYF
v_call: TRBV20-1
clone_size: NA
d_call: NA
j_call: TRBJ1-3

cdr3_nt: TGTGCCAGCCTAAGGGGGTACCCCTACGAGCAGTACTTC
cdr3_aa: CASLRGYPYEQYF
v_call: TRBV28
clone_size: few
d_call: NA
j_call: TRBJ2-7

cdr3_nt: TGTGCCAGTAGCCCAACTGGAGGTAATGAAAAACTGTTTTTT
cdr3_aa: CASSPTGGNEKLFF
v_call: TRBV19
clone_size: NA
d_call: NA
j_call: TRBJ1-4

cdr3_nt: TGTGCCAGCTCACGAAGGGGGGCTAGCAAAGCCTCCTCCTACAATGAGCAGTTCTTC
cdr3_aa: CASSRRGASKASSYNEQFF
v_call: TRBV18
clone_size: NA
d_call: NA
j_call: TRBJ2-1

cdr3_nt: TGTGCCAGTAGTGGCCCGTTGGGACAGGTCCGCAATGAGCAGTTCTTC
cdr3_aa: CASSGPLGQVRNEQFF
v_call: TRBV19
clone_size: NA
d_call: TRBD1
j_call: TRBJ2-1

cdr3_nt: TGTGCCAGCAGTTTATCACGGGGGGAGCTGTTTTTT
cdr3_aa: CASSLSRGELFF
v_call: TRBV28
clone_size: NA
d_call: NA
j_call: TRBJ2-2

cdr3_nt: TGTGCCAGCGGAGGCAGGCGGGGGGGCTCGGAGACCCAGTACTTC
cdr3_aa: CASGGRRGGSETQYF
v_call: TRBV7-2
clone_size: NA
d_call: TRBD2
j_call: TRBJ2-5

cdr3_nt: TGCAGTGCTAGGTCGAATACGCAGTATTTT
cdr3_aa: CSARSNTQYF
v_call: TRBV20-1
clone_size: NA
d_call: NA
j_call: TRBJ2-3